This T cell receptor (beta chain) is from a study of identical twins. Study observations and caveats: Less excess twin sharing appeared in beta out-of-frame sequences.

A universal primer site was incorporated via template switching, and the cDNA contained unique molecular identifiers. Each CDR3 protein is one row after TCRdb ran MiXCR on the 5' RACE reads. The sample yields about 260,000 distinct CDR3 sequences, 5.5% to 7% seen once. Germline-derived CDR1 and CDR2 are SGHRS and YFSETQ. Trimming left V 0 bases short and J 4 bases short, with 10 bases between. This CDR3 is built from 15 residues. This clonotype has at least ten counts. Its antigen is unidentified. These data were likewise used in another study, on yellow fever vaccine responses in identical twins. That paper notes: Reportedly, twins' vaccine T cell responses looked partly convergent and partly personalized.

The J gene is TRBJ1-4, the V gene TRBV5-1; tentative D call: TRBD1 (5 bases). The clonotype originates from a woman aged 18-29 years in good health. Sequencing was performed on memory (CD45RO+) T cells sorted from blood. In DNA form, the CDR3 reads TGCGCCAGCAGCTTGGGCGACAGCTTTAATGAAAAACTGTTTTTT. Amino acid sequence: CASSLGDSFNEKLFF.